Listed below are T cell receptor beta chains from one sample, sequenced in a study of breast tumors, draining lymph nodes, adjacent tissues. Via MiXCR, TCRdb re-called the multiplex PCR reads, giving one row per CDR3 protein. Of over 60,000 distinct CDR3 sequences detected, 57% appear once; the ten largest clones hold approximately 18%. The specimen was breast tumor tissue. Every receptor here comes from a female donor with breast cancer. Some clones in this sample may be carry-over from other donors' samples. The CDR3 runs from the conserved cysteine through the conserved F or W. The order of the fields is CDR3 length, V gene, J gene, clone size, D gene, CDR3 DNA, CDR3 protein. The D gene is left open where the match is weak. Only some rows state a clone size, as once, few, many or a class for expanded clones.

>15|TRBV6-2/TRBV6-3|TRBJ2-7|many|-
TGTGCCAGCAGTCACCCCAAGGGCATCACCTACGAGCAGTACTTC
CASSHPKGITYEQYF
>16|TRBV9|TRBJ2-3|-|TRBD2
TGTGCCAGCAGCGCCCCTAGCGGACCAGAGACAGATACGCAGTATTTT
CASSAPSGPETDTQYF
>13|TRBV7-2|TRBJ1-2|once|-
TGTGCCAGCAGCCCTTCCTGGGCTCGGGGCTACACCTTC
CASSPSWARGYTF
>16|TRBV11-1|TRBJ2-5|-|-
TGTGCCAGCAGCTTAGCGGGGGGCCGTGACCAAGAGACCCAGTACTTC
CASSLAGGRDQETQYF
>13|TRBV7-9|TRBJ1-2|many|-
TGTGCCAGCAGCCCCGCCAACAAGGATGGCTACACCTTC
CASSPANKDGYTF
>16|TRBV9|TRBJ2-7|-|TRBD1
TGTGCCAGCAGCGTAGGAGGTCACAGGGGGAACTACGAGCAGTACTTC
CASSVGGHRGNYEQYF
>14|TRBV24-1|TRBJ2-5|-|-
TGTGCCACCAGTGATTCGGGACTGCAAGAGACCCAGTACTTC
CATSDSGLQETQYF
>15|TRBV20-1|TRBJ1-4|few|-
TGCAGTGCTAGAGATTCAGGGGCAGGGGAAGAAAAACTGTTTTTT
CSARDSGAGEEKLFF
>15|TRBV20-1|TRBJ2-1|many|TRBD2
TGCAGTGCTAGAGAGGCGCGGGAGGGCCTCAATGAGCAGTTCTTC
CSAREAREGLNEQFF
>18|TRBV6-4|TRBJ2-5|-|TRBD1
TGTGCCAGCAGTGACTCTACTAAGGTCGGCAGGGGGCAAGAGACCCAGTACTTC
CASSDSTKVGRGQETQYF
>14|TRBV7-2|TRBJ2-6|many|-
TGTGCCAGCAGCTCCTATAGACAGACCAACGTCCTGACTTTC
CASSSYRQTNVLTF
>15|TRBV20-1|TRBJ1-5|-|TRBD1
TGCAGTGCTAGACCGACAGGGGTTGGCAATCAGCCCCAGCATTTT
CSARPTGVGNQPQHF
>16|TRBV5-6|TRBJ1-1|-|TRBD1
TGTGCCAGCAGCCCCCTCGACAGGGTATGGAACACTGAAGCTTTCTTT
CASSPLDRVWNTEAFF
>16|TRBV27|TRBJ2-2|many|TRBD2
TGTGCCAGCAGTTTCACTAGCGGGACGAACACCGGGGAGCTGTTTTTT
CASSFTSGTNTGELFF
>15|TRBV6-5|TRBJ2-3|few|TRBD2
TGTGCCAGCCGGCACCGGGGGGGGGCCACAGATACGCAGTATTTT
CASRHRGGATDTQYF
>16|TRBV29-1|TRBJ1-3|-|-
TGCAGCGTTGAAGTTTGGGACGGCGACTATGGCTACACCATATATTTT
CSVEVWDGDYGYTIYF
>15|TRBV7-9|TRBJ2-3|-|-
TGTGCCAGCAGCGGAAGTTCACGGAGCACAGATACGCAGTATTTT
CASSGSSRSTDTQYF
>13|TRBV4-3|TRBJ1-5|many|-
TGCGCCAGCAGCCAAGATAGCAATCAGCCCCAGCATTTT
CASSQDSNQPQHF
>15|TRBV20-1|TRBJ2-7|many|TRBD1
TGCAGTGCTAGAGGGGACAGGGGTGGCGGCTACGAGCAGTACTTC
CSARGDRGGGYEQYF
>12|TRBV9|TRBJ2-3|-|-
TGTGCCAGCAGCGTAGTAGGGGATACGCAGTATTTT
CASSVVGDTQYF
>16|TRBV2|TRBJ1-5|-|-
TGTGCCAGCAGGAAGGAGGGGGAAAATAGCAATCAGCCCCAGCATTTT
CASRKEGENSNQPQHF
>15|TRBV19|TRBJ2-7|-|-
TGTGCCAGTAGTATAGGGGTTGCGGGACCCTACGAGCAGTACTTC
CASSIGVAGPYEQYF
>13|TRBV2|TRBJ1-5|many|-
TGTGCCAGCAGTGGCAGGATGATTGAGCCCCAGCATTTT
CASSGRMIEPQHF
>11|TRBV29-1|TRBJ2-1|-|-
TGCAGCGGGAGGGGCCACAATGAGCAGTTCTTC
CSGRGHNEQFF
>15|TRBV20-1|TRBJ2-1|-|-
TGCAGTGTTACGGTACAGGACAGCCGATACAATGAGCAGTTCTTC
CSVTVQDSRYNEQFF
>15|TRBV7-9|TRBJ2-3|-|-
TGTGCCAGCAGCACTCAAGGGAAAGGCACAGATACGCAGTATTTT
CASSTQGKGTDTQYF
>14|TRBV19|TRBJ2-7|-|TRBD1
TGTGCCAGTACCCTGGGGACAGGGCCCTACGAGCAGTACTTC
CASTLGTGPYEQYF
>14|TRBV3-1|TRBJ1-2|many|-
TGTGCCAGCACCCAACGCGGGGGAGAGAATGGCTACACCTTC
CASTQRGGENGYTF
>12|TRBV2|TRBJ2-5|-|-
TGTGCCAGCAGACCGGGGCAAGAGACCCAGTACTTC
CASRPGQETQYF
>15|TRBV12-3/TRBV12-4|TRBJ2-5|many|-
TGTGCCAGCAGTTTAGGTTCAGGGTCACGGGAGACCCAGTACTTC
CASSLGSGSRETQYF
>15|TRBV10-3|TRBJ2-6|-|-
TGTGCCATCAGTGATCAAAGCTCTGGGGCCAACGTCCTGACTTTC
CAISDQSSGANVLTF
>17|TRBV4-3|TRBJ2-1|many|-
TGCGCCAGCAGCCAGGAACATACTGGTCTTGGTCTTTTAGAGCAGTTCTTC
CASSQEHTGLGLLEQFF
>14|TRBV5-4|TRBJ2-3|-|-
TGTGCCAGCAGCCCAGACTCGGGCCCAGATACGCAGTATTTT
CASSPDSGPDTQYF
>15|TRBV6-6|TRBJ2-3|many|TRBD2
TGCGGGGTGACTAGCGGGGGGGCAGGTGCAGATACGCAGTATTTT
CGVTSGGAGADTQYF
>20|TRBV6-2/TRBV6-3|TRBJ2-6|few|-
TGTGCCAGTCGGCCGGAAAGGAAAGGACAGAGGGCGCTTGGGGCCAACGTCCTGACTTTC
CASRPERKGQRALGANVLTF
>18|TRBV11-2|TRBJ2-7|many|-
TGTGCCAGCAGCTTAAGCCTCCCCCGGGACATATATTCCTACGAGCAGTACTTC
CASSLSLPRDIYSYEQYF
>16|TRBV20-1|TRBJ1-4|once|-
TGCAGTGCTAGTCTCGCAGCTTGGGGTGCAAATGAAAAACTGTTTTTT
CSASLAAWGANEKLFF